A single sample gave rise to the 22 T cell receptor beta chains below, sequenced in a study of cytomegalovirus exposure and HLA in healthy donors. Sequencing used immunoSEQ multiplex PCR; TCRdb keeps in-frame clones, though not all of them. The data show 250,000 to 400,000 clones, 88% seen once. Sample: PBMCs. All receptors derive from a man aged 25 to 40 in good health and CMV-seronegative.

V gene TRBV4-1 combines with J gene TRBJ2-7; the match to TRBD2 covers 8 bases. Germline values: CDR1 MGHRA, CDR2 YSYEKL. The CDR3 runs to 17 residues. The trim removed 4 bases at V and 2 bases at J, leaving 13 bases unmatched. The CDR3 is CASSPVISAGGTYEQYF. The CDR3 DNA follows: TGCGCCAGCAGCCCGGTTATATCCGCGGGGGGAACCTACGAGCAGTACTTC.

The chain has TRBV9 and TRBJ2-1; TRBD1 aligns across 7 bases. The junction had 10 bases not matched to a gene; V was cut back by 9 bases and J by 10 bases. CDR1 SGDLS and CDR2 YYNGEE come from the germline V gene. This CDR3 has 12 amino acids. Here the CDR3 DNA reads TGTGCCACCGGGACAGCCGATAGGGAGCAGTTCTTC. Translation gives CATGTADREQFF.

The rearrangement links TRBV6-1 to TRBJ1-6; 8 nucleotides align to TRBD1. Looked up from germline, CDR1 is MNHNS and CDR2 is SASEGT. Trimming took 0 bases from V and 7 from J; bases not matched to a gene: 8. This CDR3 is built from 17 residues. CDR3 sequence reads: CASSEALDRGRNSPLHF. The DNA of the CDR3 is TGTGCCAGCAGTGAAGCGTTAGACAGGGGTCGGAATTCACCCCTCCACTTT.

The chain employs TRBV7-9 and TRBJ2-1, with 9 positions matching TRBD2. From germline, CDR1 is SEHNR and CDR2 FQNEAQ (reference sequence). This CDR3 region has 15 residues. After removal of 5 bases from V and 4 bases from J, the junction contained 6 bases not matched to a gene. The CDR3 here is CASSLRRGGYNEQFF. As DNA, the CDR3 is TGTGCCAGCAGCCTAAGGCGGGGGGGGTACAATGAGCAGTTCTTC.

The V gene is TRBV25-1, the J gene TRBJ2-3, with a tentative D call TRBD2 (6 bases). There are 17 residues in the CDR3. V was trimmed by 2 bases and J by 3 bases, leaving 18 bases between them. Germline assignment: CDR1 MGHDK and CDR2 SYGVNS. CDR3 protein: CASSENTGTGFTDTQYF. The CDR3 bases are TGTGCCAGCAGTGAAAATACCGGGACTGGGTTTACAGATACGCAGTATTTT.

The chain has TRBV2 and TRBJ1-1; no reliable D call. The CDR3 contains 14 residues. In germline, CDR1 is SNHLY, CDR2 FYNNEI. V lost 4 bases and J lost 2, with 11 bases in between. CDR3 sequence (DNA): TGTGCCAGCAGTGCTCGACTGGCTAACACTGAAGCTTTCTTT. Residues: CASSARLANTEAFF.

The chain joins TRBV7-2 to TRBJ2-7, with a weak D call TRBD1 (5 bases). The V gene lost 4 bases and the J gene lost 4 bases, with 8 bases spanning the gap. The CDR3 totals 12 residues. The V gene's germline CDR1 is SGHTA and CDR2 FQGNSA. The CDR3 sequence is CASSSDRYEQYF. CDR3 DNA: TGTGCCAGCAGCTCTGACAGATACGAGCAGTACTTC. Together with reference TRBV7-2 and TRBJ2-7, the CDR3 gives the full variable domain: GAGVSQSPSNKVTEKGKDVELRCDPISGHTALYWYRQSLGQGLEFLIYFQGNSAPDKSGLPSDRFSAERTGGSVSTLTIQRTQQEDSAVYLCASSSDRYEQYFGPGTRLTVT.

Only one count was recorded for this clone. The chain is built from TRBV5-6 and TRBJ2-4; 10 bases agree with TRBD1. This CDR3 is 15 amino acids long. Germline V lookup: CDR1 SGHDT, CDR2 YYEEEE. The V segment lost 3 bases and the J segment 2 bases; nucleotides outside the gene matches: 2. Here the CDR3 DNA reads TGTGCCAGCAGCTGGGGACAGGGGTCCAAAAACATTCAGTACTTC. The encoded protein is CASSWGQGSKNIQYF. Drawing the rest from reference TRBV5-6 and TRBJ2-4, the complete variable domain is DAGVTQSPTHLIKTRGQQVTLRCSPKSGHDTVSWYQQALGQGPQFIFQYYEEEERQRGNFPDRFSGHQFPNYSSELNVNALLLGDSALYLCASSWGQGSKNIQYFGAGTRLSVL.

The chain couples TRBV10-1 to TRBJ2-7, with 11 bases that match TRBD2. V lost 6 bases to trimming and J lost 3 bases; unmatched junction nucleotides: 10. The CDR3 totals 16 residues. Germline CDR1 WNHNN, CDR2 SYGVQD (reference sequence). The CDR3 region is CASSAGLAEANYEQYF. CDR3 DNA sequence: TGCGCCAGCAGCGCGGGACTAGCGGAGGCCAACTACGAGCAGTACTTC.

The J gene is TRBJ2-3, the V gene TRBV29-1; 9 nucleotides align to TRBD1. There are 13 residues in the CDR3. CDR1 is SQVTM and CDR2 is ANQGSEA in the germline V gene. V trimming: 6 bases; J trimming: 2 bases; junction bases outside the gene matches: 3. The CDR3 region is CSVGTGNTDTQYF. CDR3 DNA sequence: TGCAGCGTCGGGACAGGGAACACAGATACGCAGTATTTT.

The rearrangement links TRBV6-6 to TRBJ1-2; 9 positions agree with TRBD1. Losses at the gene ends were 5 bases for V and 4 bases for J; bases not matched to a gene: 2. Looked up from germline, CDR1 is MNHNY and CDR2 is SVGAGI (reference sequence). This CDR3 contains 13 residues. The CDR3 sequence: CASSGQGSYGYTF. The CDR3 DNA sequence: TGTGCCAGCAGTGGACAGGGGAGCTATGGCTACACCTTC.

This clone was recorded once. The V call is TRBV11-2, the J call TRBJ1-4; D call uncertain. Trimming cost V 3 bases and J 7 bases, with 9 bases left between them. The CDR3 extends over 13 amino acids. Germline assignment: CDR1 SGHAT and CDR2 FQNNGV. This chain's CDR3 is CASSLRPGEKLFF. The CDR3 DNA sequence: TGTGCCAGCAGCTTGCGGCCTGGTGAAAAACTGTTTTTT. Full variable domain (outside the CDR3, taken from reference TRBV11-2 and TRBJ1-4): EAGVAQSPRYKIIEKRQSVAFWCNPISGHATLYWYQQILGQGPKLLIQFQNNGVVDDSQLPKDRFSAERLKGVDSTLKIQPAKLEDSAVYLCASSLRPGEKLFFGSGTQLSVL.

The gene calls are TRBV6-1 and TRBJ2-1; 11 bases line up with TRBD2. The CDR3 extends over 13 amino acids. The ends lost 7 bases at V and 8 bases at J; junction bases unmatched: 4. CDR1 is MNHNS, CDR2 SASEGT, per germline. The CDR3 sequence: CASKASGGHEQFF. CDR3 DNA sequence: TGTGCCAGCAAGGCTAGCGGGGGGCATGAGCAGTTCTTC.

The CDR3 is CAIWTGVGETQYF. CDR3 nucleotides: TGTGCCATCTGGACAGGGGTAGGAGAGACCCAGTACTTC. The J gene is TRBJ2-5, the V gene TRBV10-3; 9 bases fit TRBD1. Per the germline V gene, CDR1 is ENHRY and CDR2 is SYGVKD. This CDR3 region has 13 residues. J gave up 4 bases and V 8 bases, and 5 bases lay outside the gene matches.

This chain joins TRBV5-1 and TRBJ2-2; possible D gene TRBD2, 6 bases. This CDR3 has 15 residues. The V and J ends lost 6 bases and 4 bases respectively, with 16 bases between them. Germline-derived CDR1 and CDR2 are SGHRS and YFSETQ. The CDR3 sequence: CASKDVGRTTGELFF. In nucleotides, the CDR3 is TGCGCCAGCAAGGACGTTGGGAGGACCACCGGGGAGCTGTTTTTT.

The V gene is TRBV11-2, the J gene TRBJ1-1; TRBD1 aligns across 8 bases. The V gene end was trimmed by 8 bases and the J gene end by 1 base; junction bases not matched to a gene: 6. This CDR3 is built from 14 residues. The V gene's germline CDR1 is SGHAT and CDR2 FQNNGV. CDR3 nucleotides: TGTGCCAGCGGATGGGGACAGGCGAACACTGAAGCTTTCTTT. Translated: CASGWGQANTEAFF.

Worth noting for this clone: Other nucleotide sequences in the sample specify the same CDR3. J is TRBJ1-1 and V is TRBV4-3; D ambiguous. Germline V gene data show CDR1 as LGHNA and CDR2 as YSLEER. The V end lost 0 bases, the J end lost 0 bases, and 8 bases lay between the germline ends. The CDR3 length is 15 residues. The CDR3 coding sequence is TGCGCCAGCAGCCAAGATCGAGGGCTGAACACTGAAGCTTTCTTT. As protein: CASSQDRGLNTEAFF.

The rearrangement uses TRBV7-9 and TRBJ1-3; D is undetermined. This CDR3 comprises 18 residues. The germline gives CDR1 SEHNR, CDR2 FQNEAQ (reference sequence). V lost 4 bases and J lost 3, with 22 bases in between. This CDR3 reads CASSYYRPGMLGGNTIYF. For the CDR3, the DNA is TGTGCCAGCAGCTATTACCGCCCGGGGATGCTGGGTGGAAACACCATATATTTT.

The chain carries TRBV27 and TRBJ2-7, with D perhaps matching TRBD2 (5 bases). Trimming took off 0 bases at V and 5 bases at J, with 14 bases between the two ends. The CDR3 sequence is 15 residues long. Germline V gene lookup returns CDR1 MNHEY and CDR2 SMNVEV (reference sequence). CDR3 coding DNA: TGTGCCAGCAGTTTATCTCTCGGGATTACGGACGAGCAGTACTTC. Translating it yields CASSLSLGITDEQYF.

The chain employs TRBV10-1 and TRBJ2-2; D might be TRBD1 (7 bases). V lost 6 bases, J lost 6 bases, and 14 bases lay in between. The CDR3 extends over 14 amino acids. Germline-derived CDR1 and CDR2 are WNHNN and SYGVQD (reference sequence). The CDR3 spells CASSAGQPPGELFF. The CDR3 DNA follows: TGCGCCAGCAGCGCGGGACAGCCCCCCGGGGAGCTGTTTTTT.

V is TRBV7-9 and J is TRBJ1-6, with D perhaps TRBD1 (5 bases). With 2 bases removed from V and 0 bases from J, the gap between germline ends came to 5 bases. The CDR3 contains 15 residues. CDR1 and CDR2 (germline): SEHNR, FQNEAQ (reference sequence). CDR3 amino acids: CASSLQGSYNSPLHF. CDR3 nucleotide sequence: TGTGCCAGCAGCTTACAGGGCTCCTATAATTCACCCCTCCACTTT.

This clone occurred once. The gene calls are TRBV14 and TRBJ2-5; 8 nucleotides match TRBD2. Per the germline V gene, CDR1 is SGHDN and CDR2 is FVKESK. The CDR3 totals 14 residues. V lost 4 bases, J lost 2 bases, and 3 bases stayed unmatched. The CDR3 loop reads CASSPRGGQETQYF. As DNA, the CDR3 is TGTGCCAGCAGCCCTCGGGGGGGTCAAGAGACCCAGTACTTC.